Listed below are T cell receptor beta chains from one sample, sequenced in a study of Graves' ophthalmopathy and Graves' hyperthyroidism. From the multiplex PCR reads, TCRdb called clonotypes with MiXCR, one entry per CDR3 protein. The sample consists of roughly 400,000 distinct CDR3 sequences, 15% of them appearing once. Sequenced material: peripheral blood. The receptor source for this set is a woman between 18 and 29 years old with stable Graves' hyperthyroidism. Both conserved end residues are part of each CDR3.

V: TRBV28
length: 14
J: TRBJ2-7
CDR3: CASSSTRTGSEQYF

V: TRBV12-3/TRBV12-4
length: 14
J: TRBJ2-2
CDR3: CASSTYPGQGELFF

V: TRBV7-2
length: 12
J: TRBJ2-2
CDR3: CASSLAGGELCF

V: TRBV12-3/TRBV12-4
length: 14
J: TRBJ2-7
CDR3: CASSSPAMAYEQYF

V: TRBV6-1
length: 13
J: TRBJ1-1
CDR3: CASSRGPYTEAFF

V: TRBV3-1
length: 15
J: TRBJ1-5
CDR3: CASSQEAGAYQPQHF

V: TRBV12-3/TRBV12-4
length: 17
J: TRBJ2-3
CDR3: CASSSPEGLRSTDTQYF

V: TRBV20-1
length: 14
J: TRBJ1-2
CDR3: CSARSGSRNYGYTF

V: TRBV7-2
length: 14
J: TRBJ1-1
CDR3: CASSLVGGLTEAFF

V: TRBV10-2
length: 14
J: TRBJ1-5
CDR3: CASSEGQAGQPQHF

V: TRBV7-2
length: 13
J: TRBJ2-7
CDR3: CASSFGRGGEQYF

V: TRBV6-2/TRBV6-3
length: 15
J: TRBJ2-5
CDR3: CASRRSSGGVETQYF

V: TRBV12-3/TRBV12-4
length: 14
J: TRBJ2-7
CDR3: CASSWPANPYEQYF

V: TRBV19
length: 16
J: TRBJ2-5
CDR3: CASSRGTSGPQETQYF

V: TRBV10-3
length: 14
J: TRBJ1-5
CDR3: CAISEFGLDQPQHF

V: TRBV12-3/TRBV12-4
length: 14
J: TRBJ1-6
CDR3: CASSPDRGGSPLHF

V: TRBV29-1
length: 14
J: TRBJ1-2
CDR3: CSVGGGQGNYGYTF

V: TRBV6-5
length: 15
J: TRBJ2-7
CDR3: CASSSSWGGAVEQYF

V: TRBV20-1
length: 14
J: TRBJ1-2
CDR3: CSAPHGGDRENYTF

V: TRBV7-9
length: 13
J: TRBJ1-1
CDR3: CASSLTENTEAFF

V: TRBV4-1
length: 17
J: TRBJ2-5
CDR3: CASSQFEVAGGGETQYF

V: TRBV29-1
length: 13
J: TRBJ1-2
CDR3: CSVSGVDNYGYTF

V: TRBV4-2
length: 17
J: TRBJ2-7
CDR3: CASSQDNTGDYSYEQYF

V: TRBV6-4
length: 18
J: TRBJ2-6
CDR3: CASSDPAGPSSGANVLTF

V: TRBV6-5
length: 16
J: TRBJ1-5
CDR3: CASRTPGQGGGQPQHF

V: TRBV16
length: 13
J: TRBJ2-7
CDR3: CASSQPRGGEQYF

V: TRBV11-1
length: 16
J: TRBJ1-1
CDR3: CASSLFGVGCCPEAFF

V: TRBV6-1
length: 17
J: TRBJ2-7
CDR3: CASSKAPYFSTLYEQYF

V: TRBV4-2
length: 16
J: TRBJ1-2
CDR3: CASSQERDRVHYGYTF

V: TRBV19
length: 15
J: TRBJ2-2
CDR3: CASSSLGLGTGELFF

V: TRBV29-1
length: 10
J: TRBJ1-1
CDR3: CSGQNTEAFF

V: TRBV19
length: 19
J: TRBJ1-5
CDR3: CASNNRLLAIGLGNQPQHF

V: TRBV6-5
length: 12
J: TRBJ2-7
CDR3: CASKRVIWEQYF

V: TRBV28
length: 16
J: TRBJ2-7
CDR3: CASSFGLAGVLNEQYF

V: TRBV5-1
length: 15
J: TRBJ2-7
CDR3: CASSPRQGAFYEQYF

V: TRBV6-1
length: 14
J: TRBJ2-2
CDR3: CASRAGLAPGELFF

V: TRBV20-1
length: 12
J: TRBJ1-3
CDR3: CSADGAERGIYF

V: TRBV18
length: 15
J: TRBJ1-6
CDR3: CASTESHPGNSPLHF

V: TRBV28
length: 13
J: TRBJ1-2
CDR3: CASSPAGGYGYTF

V: TRBV12-3/TRBV12-4
length: 15
J: TRBJ1-2
CDR3: CASSSSSRAPSSYTF

V: TRBV10-3
length: 13
J: TRBJ1-5
CDR3: CAINDLSNQPQHF

V: TRBV6-1
length: 13
J: TRBJ1-1
CDR3: CASRAAMNTEAFF

V: TRBV5-1
length: 14
J: TRBJ1-1
CDR3: CASSFGHLNTEAFF

V: TRBV12-3/TRBV12-4
length: 13
J: TRBJ2-7
CDR3: CASSLFQGYEQYF

V: TRBV19
length: 13
J: TRBJ1-1
CDR3: CASNRGWNTEAFF

V: TRBV11-1
length: 17
J: .
CDR3: CASSPGLAGGFSYEQYF

V: TRBV2
length: 14
J: TRBJ1-1
CDR3: CASIGETVNTEAFF

V: TRBV19
length: 14
J: TRBJ2-5
CDR3: CASSIDRQQETQYF

V: TRBV2
length: 16
J: TRBJ1-2
CDR3: CASSERIRGPVSGYTF

V: TRBV6-2/TRBV6-3
length: 15
J: TRBJ1-2
CDR3: CASSYHDGSNYGYTF

V: TRBV7-6
length: 15
J: TRBJ1-1
CDR3: CASSARGEGAAEAFF

V: TRBV29-1
length: 15
J: TRBJ2-5
CDR3: CSVQSRDRGGETQYF

V: TRBV7-8
length: 16
J: TRBJ1-5
CDR3: CASSLALSRTNQPQHF

V: TRBV28
length: 14
J: TRBJ1-2
CDR3: CASSFLPWTGGYTF

V: TRBV12-3/TRBV12-4
length: 12
J: TRBJ2-5
CDR3: CASSLFEGAQYF